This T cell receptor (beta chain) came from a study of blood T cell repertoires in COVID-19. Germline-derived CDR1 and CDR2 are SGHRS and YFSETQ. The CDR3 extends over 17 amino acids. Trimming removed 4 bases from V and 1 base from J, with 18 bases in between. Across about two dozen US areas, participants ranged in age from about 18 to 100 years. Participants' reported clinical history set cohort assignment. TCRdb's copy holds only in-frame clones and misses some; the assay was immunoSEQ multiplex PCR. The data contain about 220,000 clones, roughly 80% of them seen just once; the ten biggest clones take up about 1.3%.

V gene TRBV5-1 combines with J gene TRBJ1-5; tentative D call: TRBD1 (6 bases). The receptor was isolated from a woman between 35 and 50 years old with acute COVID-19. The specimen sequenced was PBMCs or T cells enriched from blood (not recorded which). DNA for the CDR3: TGCGCCAGCAGCGCCGACGCCCTAAGGGGGAGCAATCAGCCCCAGCATTTT. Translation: CASSADALRGSNQPQHF.